This is a list of T cell receptor beta chains from one sample in a study of human T cells and chemical hapten exposure. In TCRdb, the RACE reads were re-called with MiXCR into one record per CDR3 protein. The sample yields about 97,000 distinct CDR3 sequences, 27% seen once. The sequencing used whole blood, collected in connection with sensitization to the hapten diphenylcyclopropenone (DPC). All receptors derive from a man aged 35 to 55 with alopecia areata. Some clones in this sample may be carry-over from other donors' samples. The CDR3 runs from the conserved cysteine through the conserved F or W. Each record gives: clone size, J gene, V gene, D gene, CDR3 DNA, CDR3 protein. D genes are given only for firm matches. A row's size may be missing; if present it is once, few, many or a size class.

clone size: NA; J gene: TRBJ1-2; V gene: TRBV4-3; D gene: TRBD1; CDR3 DNA: TGCGCCAGCAGCCAAGAATGGGACAGCTTTAACTATGGCTACACCTTC; CDR3 protein: CASSQEWDSFNYGYTF
clone size: few; J gene: TRBJ2-7; V gene: TRBV6-5; D gene: TRBD2; CDR3 DNA: TGTGCCAGCAGGCCGGGACTAGCGTCCTACGAGCAGTACTTC; CDR3 protein: CASRPGLASYEQYF
clone size: NA; J gene: TRBJ2-1; V gene: TRBV19; D gene: NA; CDR3 DNA: TGTGCCAGTAGTATAGATCCGGGAAGTAATGAGCAGTTCTTC; CDR3 protein: CASSIDPGSNEQFF
clone size: few; J gene: TRBJ2-1; V gene: TRBV7-9; D gene: NA; CDR3 DNA: TGTGCCAGCAGCACAAATCTAGCAAATGAGCAGTTCTTC; CDR3 protein: CASSTNLANEQFF
clone size: NA; J gene: TRBJ1-6; V gene: TRBV21-1; D gene: NA; CDR3 DNA: TGTGCCAGCAGCAAAGTGACACCTGGGGATTCACCCCTCCACTTT; CDR3 protein: CASSKVTPGDSPLHF
clone size: few; J gene: TRBJ1-1; V gene: TRBV15; D gene: NA; CDR3 DNA: TGTGCCACCAGCAGAGATCGACGGAACCACGAAGCTTTCTTT; CDR3 protein: CATSRDRRNHEAFF
clone size: NA; J gene: TRBJ2-4; V gene: TRBV3-1; D gene: NA; CDR3 DNA: TGTGCCAGCAGCCAAGAGGATTCATGGGGAAGAGGAAACATTCAGTACTTC; CDR3 protein: CASSQEDSWGRGNIQYF
clone size: NA; J gene: TRBJ2-7; V gene: TRBV6-2/TRBV6-3; D gene: NA; CDR3 DNA: TGTGCCAGCAGAGTTACAGCCACCTACGAGCAGTACTTC; CDR3 protein: CASRVTATYEQYF
clone size: few; J gene: TRBJ1-6; V gene: TRBV9; D gene: NA; CDR3 DNA: TGTGCCAGCAGCGTGGCAGACAATTCACCCCTCCACTTT; CDR3 protein: CASSVADNSPLHF
clone size: NA; J gene: TRBJ1-5; V gene: TRBV28; D gene: TRBD1; CDR3 DNA: TGTGCCAGCAGTCCGGGACAGGGACTTCGGCAGCCCCAGCATTTT; CDR3 protein: CASSPGQGLRQPQHF
clone size: medium-sized; J gene: TRBJ1-5; V gene: TRBV10-3; D gene: NA; CDR3 DNA: TGTGCCATCAGTGAGCACTCAGGGGCGGAAGATCAGCCCCAGCATTTT; CDR3 protein: CAISEHSGAEDQPQHF
clone size: few; J gene: TRBJ2-7; V gene: TRBV5-5; D gene: TRBD1; CDR3 DNA: TGTGCCAGCAGCTTCTACACAGGGGGTGGCGAGCAGTACTTC; CDR3 protein: CASSFYTGGGEQYF
clone size: NA; J gene: TRBJ2-5; V gene: TRBV25-1; D gene: TRBD2; CDR3 DNA: TGTGCCAGCAGTCCGTGGGGACTAGCGGGAGGAGAGACCCAGTACTTC; CDR3 protein: CASSPWGLAGGETQYF
clone size: few; J gene: TRBJ1-5; V gene: TRBV7-2; D gene: NA; CDR3 DNA: TGTGCCAGCAGCCCACAAGGAGGCGGTAATCAGCCCCAGCATTTT; CDR3 protein: CASSPQGGGNQPQHF
clone size: NA; J gene: TRBJ2-6; V gene: TRBV6-2/TRBV6-3; D gene: NA; CDR3 DNA: TGTGCCAGCACCTTCTCTGGGGCCAACGTCCTGACTTTC; CDR3 protein: CASTFSGANVLTF
clone size: NA; J gene: TRBJ1-1; V gene: TRBV7-2; D gene: NA; CDR3 DNA: TGTTCCAGCAGCAGCCGAGTGAACACTGAAGCTTTCTTT; CDR3 protein: CSSSSRVNTEAFF
clone size: NA; J gene: TRBJ2-2; V gene: TRBV6-2/TRBV6-3; D gene: NA; CDR3 DNA: TGTGCCAGCAAAACGGGCCGGAACACCGGGGAGCTGTTTTTT; CDR3 protein: CASKTGRNTGELFF
clone size: NA; J gene: TRBJ1-5; V gene: TRBV4-2; D gene: NA; CDR3 DNA: TGTGCCAGCAGCCAAGGTATGGGACTAGCGGGAGCGGATACGCAGCATTTT; CDR3 protein: CASSQGMGLAGADTQHF
clone size: NA; J gene: TRBJ1-3; V gene: TRBV6-6; D gene: NA; CDR3 DNA: TGTGCCAGCAGGGCCCCGCGGACGGAAAGAAACACCATATATTTT; CDR3 protein: CASRAPRTERNTIYF
clone size: many; J gene: TRBJ2-3; V gene: TRBV7-9; D gene: TRBD1; CDR3 DNA: TGTGCCAGCAGCTCCCGGACAGGCTCGCCAACAGATACGCAGTATTTT; CDR3 protein: CASSSRTGSPTDTQYF
clone size: NA; J gene: TRBJ2-5; V gene: TRBV6-5; D gene: TRBD2; CDR3 DNA: TGTGCCAGCAGGAAGCTAGCGGGGGGGAACCAAGAGACCCAGTACTTC; CDR3 protein: CASRKLAGGNQETQYF
clone size: NA; J gene: TRBJ1-6; V gene: TRBV6-5; D gene: NA; CDR3 DNA: TGTGCCAGCAGGGAGGACGGTAATTCACCCCTCCACTTT; CDR3 protein: CASREDGNSPLHF
clone size: NA; J gene: TRBJ2-1; V gene: TRBV6-1; D gene: NA; CDR3 DNA: TGTGCCAGCAGTGTGGAAGTGTATCCTAGGAATGAGCAGTTCTTC; CDR3 protein: CASSVEVYPRNEQFF
clone size: NA; J gene: TRBJ2-7; V gene: TRBV7-2; D gene: NA; CDR3 DNA: TGTGCCAGCAGCCCGGACTACCCTCCCTACGAGCAGTACTTC; CDR3 protein: CASSPDYPPYEQYF
clone size: NA; J gene: TRBJ1-1; V gene: TRBV7-8; D gene: TRBD1; CDR3 DNA: TGTGCCAGCAGCCCCGGGACAGACGGCATGAACACTGAAGCTTTCTTT; CDR3 protein: CASSPGTDGMNTEAFF
clone size: few; J gene: TRBJ2-7; V gene: TRBV20-1; D gene: TRBD1; CDR3 DNA: TGCAGTGCCAGAGATGGGACAGGGATGTCCTACGAGCAGTACTTC; CDR3 protein: CSARDGTGMSYEQYF
clone size: NA; J gene: TRBJ2-1; V gene: TRBV9; D gene: TRBD2; CDR3 DNA: TGTGCCAGCAGCGTCGGGACTAGGGATTACAATGAGCAGTTCTTC; CDR3 protein: CASSVGTRDYNEQFF
clone size: few; J gene: TRBJ2-3; V gene: TRBV3-1; D gene: NA; CDR3 DNA: TGTGCCAGCAGCAAGGGGACTGGGGGGATGACTAGCACAGATACGCAGTATTTT; CDR3 protein: CASSKGTGGMTSTDTQYF
clone size: NA; J gene: TRBJ2-6; V gene: TRBV28; D gene: TRBD1; CDR3 DNA: TGTGCCAGCAGTCGACAGGGGGCTGCTGGGGCCAACGTCCTGACTTTC; CDR3 protein: CASSRQGAAGANVLTF
clone size: NA; J gene: TRBJ2-3; V gene: TRBV29-1; D gene: TRBD2; CDR3 DNA: TGCGGCGTCCCAGGTGGGAGGGCCAAGGCAGATACGCAGTATTTT; CDR3 protein: CGVPGGRAKADTQYF
clone size: NA; J gene: TRBJ1-4; V gene: TRBV6-6; D gene: TRBD1; CDR3 DNA: TGTGCCAGCAGTCACCGGGACAGGGGTAATGAAAAACTGTTTTTT; CDR3 protein: CASSHRDRGNEKLFF
clone size: few; J gene: TRBJ2-7; V gene: TRBV10-3; D gene: TRBD2; CDR3 DNA: TGTGCCATCCGAGGGAGCGGGAGCTCCTACGAGCAGTACTTC; CDR3 protein: CAIRGSGSSYEQYF
clone size: few; J gene: TRBJ1-5; V gene: TRBV7-9; D gene: NA; CDR3 DNA: TGTGCCAGCAGCTTAGGGGGGCGGAATCAGCCCCAGCATTTT; CDR3 protein: CASSLGGRNQPQHF
clone size: NA; J gene: TRBJ2-1; V gene: TRBV5-1; D gene: NA; CDR3 DNA: TGCGCCAGCAGCTTGGAAAGCAATGAGCAGTTCTTC; CDR3 protein: CASSLESNEQFF
clone size: NA; J gene: TRBJ1-2; V gene: TRBV5-5; D gene: TRBD1; CDR3 DNA: TGTGCCAGCAGTTTGGACAGGGTCAACTATGGCTACAACTTC; CDR3 protein: CASSLDRVNYGYNF
clone size: NA; J gene: TRBJ2-2; V gene: TRBV20-1; D gene: TRBD2; CDR3 DNA: TGCAGTGCTAGAGAACTGGCGGGAGGGGACACCGGGGAGCTGTTTTTT; CDR3 protein: CSARELAGGDTGELFF
clone size: few; J gene: TRBJ2-1; V gene: TRBV5-6; D gene: TRBD2; CDR3 DNA: TGTGCCAGCAGCTCCCTCAGGTTACTAGCGGGACCCAATGAGCAGTTCTTC; CDR3 protein: CASSSLRLLAGPNEQFF
clone size: many; J gene: TRBJ1-2; V gene: TRBV6-4; D gene: NA; CDR3 DNA: TGTGCCAGCAGTGAAGGCCCATCTTCCTATGGCTACACCTTC; CDR3 protein: CASSEGPSSYGYTF
clone size: few; J gene: TRBJ2-7; V gene: TRBV7-9; D gene: NA; CDR3 DNA: TGTGCCAGCAGCGGACGAGCCTACGAGCAGTACTTC; CDR3 protein: CASSGRAYEQYF
clone size: few; J gene: TRBJ1-1; V gene: TRBV7-3; D gene: NA; CDR3 DNA: TGTGCCAGCAGCTCGCAGGGGAGGGCCACTGAAGCTTTCTTT; CDR3 protein: CASSSQGRATEAFF
clone size: NA; J gene: TRBJ2-7; V gene: TRBV27; D gene: TRBD1; CDR3 DNA: TGTGCCAGCAGTTTTACAGGGGGCCACGAGCAGTACTTC; CDR3 protein: CASSFTGGHEQYF
clone size: few; J gene: TRBJ2-2; V gene: TRBV12-3/TRBV12-4; D gene: NA; CDR3 DNA: TGTGCCAGCAGTTCGCTTGTGGGTACGAACACCGGGGAGCTGTTTTTT; CDR3 protein: CASSSLVGTNTGELFF
clone size: NA; J gene: TRBJ2-3; V gene: TRBV2; D gene: TRBD1; CDR3 DNA: TGTGCCAGCAGGGGACAGACAGATACGCAGTATTTT; CDR3 protein: CASRGQTDTQYF
clone size: few; J gene: TRBJ2-5; V gene: TRBV18; D gene: NA; CDR3 DNA: TGTGCCAGCTCACCACCGAGGGGCCAAGAGACCCAGTACTTC; CDR3 protein: CASSPPRGQETQYF
clone size: few; J gene: TRBJ2-5; V gene: TRBV5-1; D gene: TRBD2; CDR3 DNA: TGCGCCAGCAGGACTAGCGGCCAAGAGACCCAGTACTTC; CDR3 protein: CASRTSGQETQYF
clone size: NA; J gene: TRBJ2-4; V gene: TRBV9; D gene: TRBD1; CDR3 DNA: TGTGCCACCGTCTCCGGGACAGCCCTAGCCAAAAACATTCAGTACTTC; CDR3 protein: CATVSGTALAKNIQYF
clone size: NA; J gene: TRBJ2-1; V gene: TRBV9; D gene: TRBD2; CDR3 DNA: TGTGCCAGCAGCCCCAGACTAGCGGGGGCCTACAATGAGCAGTTCTTC; CDR3 protein: CASSPRLAGAYNEQFF
clone size: few; J gene: TRBJ2-1; V gene: TRBV27; D gene: NA; CDR3 DNA: TGTGCCAGCAGCCATCCGGGCAAGTCCCCGGGTAGTGAGTTCTTC; CDR3 protein: CASSHPGKSPGSEFF
clone size: NA; J gene: TRBJ1-3; V gene: TRBV7-6; D gene: NA; CDR3 DNA: TGTGCCTCAGGGGCCCCAGGAAACACCATATATTTT; CDR3 protein: CASGAPGNTIYF
clone size: NA; J gene: TRBJ1-1; V gene: TRBV7-9; D gene: NA; CDR3 DNA: TGTGCCAGCAGCTTAGACAGGGCGCACACTGAAGCTTTCTTT; CDR3 protein: CASSLDRAHTEAFF
clone size: few; J gene: TRBJ2-7; V gene: TRBV11-2; D gene: TRBD1; CDR3 DNA: TGTGCCAGCAGCTCAAGTACAGGGGGATACGAGCAGTACTTC; CDR3 protein: CASSSSTGGYEQYF
clone size: NA; J gene: TRBJ1-1; V gene: TRBV4-1; D gene: NA; CDR3 DNA: TGCGCCAGCAGCCAATCGCCGGTAAGGAACACTGAAGCTTTCTTT; CDR3 protein: CASSQSPVRNTEAFF
clone size: few; J gene: TRBJ2-1; V gene: TRBV28; D gene: NA; CDR3 DNA: TGTGCCGCTCCCCCTGGGCGGGGGCGCTTCTACAATGAGCAGTTCTTC; CDR3 protein: CAAPPGRGRFYNEQFF
clone size: NA; J gene: TRBJ2-1; V gene: TRBV27; D gene: NA; CDR3 DNA: TGTGCCAGCTTTTTCTCCAGGGGCAATGAGCAGTTCTTC; CDR3 protein: CASFFSRGNEQFF
clone size: NA; J gene: TRBJ1-4; V gene: TRBV27; D gene: NA; CDR3 DNA: TGTGCCAGCAGTTTAAGTAGGGAAGATGCTGAAAAACTGTTTTTT; CDR3 protein: CASSLSREDAEKLFF